Described below is a single T cell receptor (beta chain) sequence and its context. Its recognized antigen is unknown. It has no much larger one-base neighbor in the sample; base qualities were not kept. This specimen comes from a study of somatic mutations in cytotoxic T cells in rheumatoid arthritis listed by TCRdb under 2017. As for the study more broadly: Peripheral blood (approximately 30 ml EDTA) was collected from patients immediately after diagnosis and before any treatment began. Some T-cell populations stained with V beta antibodies were sorted by flow on a FACSAria II or Sony SH800 to nearly 100% purity, with sorted V beta1+ cells additionally subjected to TCRB sequencing. To characterize clonality, the study used TCRB deep sequencing while asking whether somatic mutations are carried by expanded CD8+ T-cell clones in newly diagnosed, untreated rheumatoid arthritis. TCRB deep sequencing was performed for some 60 rheumatoid arthritis patients and approximately 20 healthy controls. Median age was essentially the same in the patient group and the control group. General study outcomes and caveats: The antigen targets of the expanded CD8+ clones were unknown, and absence from virus-specific databases did not rule out viral specificity. The slight TRBV07 underrepresentation in patients was not adjusted for multiple comparisons. CD8+ T-cell clonality did not differ significantly between rheumatoid arthritis patients and age-matched healthy controls. CD8+ clonality increased with age in patients (Spearman r of about 0.45) but not in healthy controls. In about an eighth of the roughly 60 patients the largest CD8+ clone exceeded 20% of CD8+ cells, and several identical CD8+ TCRB sequences were shared between blood and synovial fluid.

Genomic DNA underwent TCRB CDR3 sequencing using the immunoSEQ assay. Per the source publication's procedure: Published virus-specific TCRB sequences were compared with patient CD8+ clones larger than 1%, and only a few matches were found. The analyses included only productive TCRB rearrangements. Clonality was expressed as a Shannon entropy-based productive clonality index, with each clone defined by a unique TCRB CDR3 sequence. Repertoire overlap between two samples was calculated from the template counts of each clone relative to total templates per sample. Flow cytometry-measured V-gene usage correlated with V-gene usage from TCRB sequencing, with a Spearman r of about 0.56. Here the immuneACCESS table is served through TCRdb, limited to in-frame sequences with V and J called. Missing clones are a known gap in these copies; in checked studies unresolved V genes cover under half, and the rest lacks a known reason. V, J and clone size were drawn from that table, and D and trimming were deduced from the DNA. The sample table records about 11,000 clones; just under 85% of these occur just once. 8% to 9.5% of the sample is in the top ten clones.

CDR1 MDHEN and CDR2 SYDVKM are derived from the germline V gene. The CDR3 measures 19 amino acids from cysteine to phenylalanine. The retained sequence is limited to the CDR3, 57 bases, with the frame set at the first base. V and J lose 2 bases and 3 bases, and a span of 23 bases separates them. Flow cytometry confirmed the purity of CD4+ and CD8+ cells that had been isolated by positive magnetic bead selection on an AutoMACS. After a first flow cytometry screen using a TCR V beta antibody panel, clonal expansions were characterized through TCRB deep sequencing of sorted CD8+ fractions. Peripheral blood mononuclear cells were obtained using density gradient separation with Ficoll-Paque PLUS. Nucleospin Tissue or Tissue XS kits were used to extract DNA from CD4-enriched, CD8-enriched or PBMC samples, and a Qubit 2.0 fluorometer was used for quantification.

The sample taken for sequencing was CD8+ T cells sorted from blood. Recombination joined TRBV28 with TRBJ2-1, with a weak D call of TRBD1 (5 bases match). The TCR was taken from a woman aged 60-75 years with rheumatoid arthritis. In nucleotide form, the sequence is TGTGCCAGCAGTTTACCCTCCCTATATACGCTGCAGGGCTACAATGAGCAGTTCTTC. Translated, it gives CASSLPSLYTLQGYNEQFF.